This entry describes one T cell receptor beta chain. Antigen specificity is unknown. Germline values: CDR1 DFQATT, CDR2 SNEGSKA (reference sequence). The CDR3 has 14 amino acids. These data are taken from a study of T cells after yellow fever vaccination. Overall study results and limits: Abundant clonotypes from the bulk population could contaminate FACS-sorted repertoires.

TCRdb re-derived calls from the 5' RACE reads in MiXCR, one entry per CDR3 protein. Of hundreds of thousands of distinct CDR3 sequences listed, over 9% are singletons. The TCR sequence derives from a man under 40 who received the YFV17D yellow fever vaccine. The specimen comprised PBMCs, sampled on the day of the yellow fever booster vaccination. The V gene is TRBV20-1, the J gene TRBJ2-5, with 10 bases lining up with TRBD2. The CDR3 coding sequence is TGCAGGGGGGCTAGCGGGGGTTTCCAAGAGACCCAGTACTTC. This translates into CRGASGGFQETQYF.